The 14 T cell receptor beta chains below all came from one sample that was sequenced in a study of graft-versus-host responses after intestinal transplantation. Measured with immunoSEQ multiplex PCR; TCRdb has only the in-frame clones, and not every one. Of fewer than 95,000 clones listed, about 95% were seen once; the top ten hold roughly 0.17%. No antigen has been identified for these receptors. The sequences come from unstimulated CD4+ T cells sorted from spleen or lymph node cells, collected before transplant. The source is a human donor who was the organ donor for an intestinal transplant.

The V call is TRBV7-9, the J call TRBJ2-3; TRBD1 might be the D (6 bases). The CDR3 spans 13 residues. Trimming took off 5 bases at V and 0 bases at J, with 6 bases between the two ends. CDR1 SEHNR and CDR2 FQNEAQ come from the germline V gene (reference sequence). The CDR3 DNA follows: TGTGCCAGCAGCAGGGGGAGCACAGATACGCAGTATTTT. It encodes CASSRGSTDTQYF.

The genes are TRBV18 and TRBJ2-7; no clear D gene. The ends were cut back, 3 bases at V and 5 bases at J, with 14 bases in the middle. The CDR3 runs to 14 residues. The germline V gene encodes CDR1 KGHSH and CDR2 LQKENI. The CDR3 here is CASSPTTDPNEQYF. The CDR3 coding sequence is TGTGCCAGCTCACCTACGACGGACCCCAACGAGCAGTACTTC.

The rearrangement uses TRBV15 and TRBJ1-5; 7 bases map to TRBD1. The CDR3 extends over 14 amino acids. In germline, CDR1 is LNHNV, CDR2 YYDKDF (reference sequence). J gave up 6 bases and V 3 bases, and 5 bases lay outside the gene matches. Written as DNA, the CDR3 is TGTGCCACCAGCAGTACAGGGGCTCCTCAGCCCCAGCATTTT. This sequence encodes CATSSTGAPQPQHF.

The chain employs TRBV5-1 and TRBJ2-5; D is perhaps TRBD1 (6 bases). Germline loops: CDR1 SGHRS, CDR2 YFSETQ. Trimming cost V 0 bases and J 3 bases, with 6 bases left between them. This CDR3 region has 13 residues. The CDR3 DNA sequence: TGCGCCAGCAGCTTGGACAGGGAAGAGACCCAGTACTTC. Its translation: CASSLDREETQYF.

The chain joins TRBV7-3 to TRBJ2-3; TRBD1 or TRBD2 may be the D gene (5 bases each). The CDR3 length is 13 residues. Germline V lookup: CDR1 SGHTA, CDR2 FQGTGA. The V end was cut by 3 bases, the J end by 2 bases, with 6 bases between. CDR3 residues: CASSFGTTDTQYF. CDR3 nucleotides: TGTGCCAGCAGCTTTGGGACCACAGATACGCAGTATTTT. The whole variable domain, filled in from reference TRBV7-3 and TRBJ2-3, reads GAGVSQTPSNKVTEKGKYVELRCDPISGHTALYWYRQSLGQGPEFLIYFQGTGAADDSGLPNDRFFAVRPEGSVSTLKIQRTERGDSAVYLCASSFGTTDTQYFGPGTRLTVL.

Written as DNA, the CDR3 is TGTGCCAGTAAAAGCCCAGGGGATACTGAAGCTTTCTTT. Its protein product is CASKSPGDTEAFF. The V gene is TRBV6-6, the J gene TRBJ1-1; the D gene is possibly TRBD1 (6 bases). V lost 9 bases, J lost 5 bases, and 16 bases lay in between. Germline V gene data show CDR1 as MNHNY and CDR2 as SVGAGI (reference sequence). This CDR3 spans 13 amino acids.

This rearrangement joins TRBV28 to TRBJ1-1, with 11 bases aligning to TRBD1. In germline, CDR1 is MDHEN, CDR2 SYDVKM. CDR3 size: 16 residues. J gave up 3 bases and V 6 bases, and 9 bases lay outside the gene matches. DNA for the CDR3: TGTGCCAGCAGCCGGACAGGGGGCGTGATTTACACTGAAGCTTTCTTT. The encoded protein is CASSRTGGVIYTEAFF.

This clone was observed once. This chain uses TRBV5-1 with TRBJ2-3; no clear D. The CDR3 is made up of 15 amino acids. Germline CDR1 is SGHRS and CDR2 is YFSETQ. V was cut by 0 bases and J by 2 bases, with 10 bases left in between. CDR3 nucleotide sequence: TGCGCCAGCAGCTTGGAGGCAGGAGACACAGATACGCAGTATTTT. This translates into CASSLEAGDTDTQYF.

The genes are TRBV2 and TRBJ1-5, with D possibly TRBD1 on 5 matching bases. The CDR3 has 12 residues. V lost 4 bases and J lost 7, with 8 bases in between. Looked up from germline, CDR1 is SNHLY and CDR2 is FYNNEI. The CDR3 nucleotides are TGTGCCAGCAGTGTCCAGGGCCAGCCCCAGCATTTT. Translating gives CASSVQGQPQHF.

This rearrangement joins TRBV5-1 to TRBJ2-7; tentatively, D is TRBD1 (7 bases). CDR3 length: 14 amino acids. CDR1 and CDR2 (germline): SGHRS, YFSETQ. Trimming cost V 4 bases and J 6 bases, with 17 bases left between them. The CDR3 is CASSPGDSTAEQYF. The CDR3 nucleotides read TGCGCCAGCAGCCCGGGGGACAGTACCGCCGAGCAGTACTTC.

The J gene is TRBJ2-6, the V gene TRBV5-1; no definite D call. The CDR3 sequence is 16 residues long. Trimming removed 0 bases at V and 0 bases at J, with 7 bases between. From germline, CDR1 is SGHRS and CDR2 YFSETQ. The CDR3, as DNA: TGCGCCAGCAGCTTGGGGCAGAGCTCTGGGGCCAACGTCCTGACTTTC. Its translation: CASSLGQSSGANVLTF.

V and J are TRBV19 and TRBJ2-3; 9 positions match TRBD2. The CDR3 covers 14 residues. Germline loops: CDR1 LNHDA, CDR2 SQIVND (reference sequence). V trimming: 6 bases; J trimming: 3 bases; junction bases outside the gene matches: 4. This CDR3 reads CASRDLAGTDTQYF. Here the CDR3 DNA reads TGTGCCAGTAGAGACCTAGCGGGGACAGATACGCAGTATTTT.

The chain carries TRBV10-1 and TRBJ2-7; D remains ambiguous. CDR1 WNHNN and CDR2 SYGVQD come from the germline V gene (reference sequence). V lost 2 bases and J lost 0, with 8 bases in between. The CDR3 sequence is 14 residues long. The CDR3, as DNA: TGCGCCAGCAGTGAGAGTTGGGACTCCTACGAGCAGTACTTC. This translates into CASSESWDSYEQYF.

The chain links TRBV28 to TRBJ1-5; D is ambiguous. This CDR3 contains 12 residues. Germline V CDR1 and CDR2: MDHEN, SYDVKM. V lost 8 bases and J 3 bases, leaving 8 bases between the germline ends. The CDR3 sequence is CASLRNNQPQHF. In DNA form, the CDR3 reads TGTGCCAGCCTAAGGAACAATCAGCCCCAGCATTTT.